This TCR beta chain appears in the sequencing data of a study of blood T cell repertoires in COVID-19. Data came from immunoSEQ multiplex PCR; TCRdb stores just in-frame clones and leaves some out. The top ten hold about 2% of the sample, which has roughly 99,000 clones, around 88% seen once. J lost 7 bases, V lost 0 bases, and 6 bases had no gene match. The CDR3 has 15 amino acids. Germline V gene data show CDR1 as SGDLS and CDR2 as YYNGEE. The sequencing sample was made of peripheral blood. This sequence joins TRBV9 and TRBJ2-1; TRBD2 matches 8 bases. This clonotype originated in a man aged 50-60 years with COVID-19, enrolled during active disease. The CDR3 nucleotides are TGTGCCAGCAGCGTAGCAACGGGGGGGCGTAATGAGCAGTTCTTC. It encodes CASSVATGGRNEQFF.